This is a list of T cell receptor beta chains from one sample in a study of CD8 T cells in Susac syndrome. TCRdb processed the immunoSEQ multiplex PCR reads anew with MiXCR; each CDR3 protein has one entry. The sample lists around 130,000 distinct CDR3 sequences; 90% to 95% were seen once. The material sequenced was CD4+ T cells from PBMCs. The receptor source for this set is a human donor with multiple sclerosis. CDR3s include the opening cysteine and the closing phenylalanine or tryptophan. A D gene is named only where the DNA matches it firmly. Not every row has a clone size; where given, it reads once, few, many or a size class.

j_gene: TRBJ2-2; len: 15; v_gene: TRBV7-2; d_gene: NA; abundance: NA; CDR3aa: CASRVSGSNTGELFF; CDR3nt: TGTGCCAGCAGGGTTAGTGGGTCGAACACCGGGGAGCTGTTTTTT
j_gene: TRBJ2-7; len: 12; v_gene: TRBV7-9; d_gene: NA; abundance: NA; CDR3aa: CASSSQGYEQYF; CDR3nt: TGTGCCAGCAGTTCTCAGGGCTACGAGCAGTACTTC
j_gene: TRBJ2-7; len: 15; v_gene: TRBV11-2; d_gene: TRBD2; abundance: NA; CDR3aa: CASSLVAGGYYEQYF; CDR3nt: TGTGCCAGCAGCCTAGTAGCGGGAGGGTACTACGAGCAGTACTTC
j_gene: TRBJ1-2; len: 15; v_gene: TRBV9; d_gene: TRBD1; abundance: NA; CDR3aa: CASSVEGQGSYGYTF; CDR3nt: TGTGCCAGCAGCGTAGAGGGACAGGGATCCTATGGCTACACCTTC
j_gene: TRBJ1-2; len: 12; v_gene: TRBV29-1; d_gene: NA; abundance: NA; CDR3aa: CSVEVLSSGYTF; CDR3nt: TGCAGCGTTGAAGTGCTCAGTTCCGGCTACACCTTC
j_gene: TRBJ2-2; len: 16; v_gene: TRBV19; d_gene: TRBD1; abundance: NA; CDR3aa: CASRNPGTGGTGELFF; CDR3nt: TGTGCCAGTAGAAACCCCGGGACAGGGGGCACCGGGGAGCTGTTTTTT
j_gene: TRBJ1-1; len: 13; v_gene: TRBV28; d_gene: TRBD1; abundance: NA; CDR3aa: CASLRTGPPEAFF; CDR3nt: TGTGCCAGCCTCCGGACAGGCCCCCCTGAAGCTTTCTTT
j_gene: TRBJ2-7; len: 13; v_gene: TRBV2; d_gene: NA; abundance: NA; CDR3aa: CASQSSASYEQYF; CDR3nt: TGTGCCAGCCAATCTAGCGCCTCCTACGAGCAGTACTTC
j_gene: TRBJ2-7; len: 12; v_gene: TRBV12-3/TRBV12-4; d_gene: NA; abundance: NA; CDR3aa: CASRAGHLGAYF; CDR3nt: TGTGCCAGCAGGGCCGGACACCTAGGGGCCTACTTC
j_gene: TRBJ1-2; len: 14; v_gene: TRBV24-1; d_gene: TRBD1; abundance: NA; CDR3aa: CATIPGQGKYGYTF; CDR3nt: TGTGCCACCATTCCGGGACAGGGTAAGTATGGCTACACCTTC
j_gene: TRBJ1-2; len: 15; v_gene: TRBV7-8; d_gene: NA; abundance: NA; CDR3aa: CASSSRQAGMDGYTF; CDR3nt: TGTGCCAGCAGCTCCCGACAGGCAGGGATGGATGGCTACACCTTC
j_gene: TRBJ2-3; len: 15; v_gene: TRBV7-2; d_gene: NA; abundance: once; CDR3aa: CASSQDYSSTDTQYF; CDR3nt: TGTGCCAGCAGCCAGGACTACTCGAGCACAGATACGCAGTATTTT
j_gene: TRBJ2-7; len: 16; v_gene: TRBV7-2; d_gene: NA; abundance: NA; CDR3aa: CASSPLGSFSSYEQYF; CDR3nt: TGTGCCAGCAGTCCCCTCGGTAGCTTTAGCTCCTACGAGCAGTACTTC
j_gene: TRBJ2-7; len: 13; v_gene: TRBV3-1; d_gene: TRBD1; abundance: NA; CDR3aa: CASSQAGTAEQYF; CDR3nt: TGTGCCAGCAGCCAAGCGGGGACAGCCGAGCAGTACTTC
j_gene: TRBJ2-7; len: 13; v_gene: TRBV20-1; d_gene: NA; abundance: NA; CDR3aa: CSAKRLTSYEQYF; CDR3nt: TGCAGTGCTAAGCGGCTAACCTCCTACGAGCAGTACTTC
j_gene: TRBJ2-3; len: 14; v_gene: TRBV29-1; d_gene: NA; abundance: NA; CDR3aa: CSVVVQQRGDTQYF; CDR3nt: TGCAGCGTTGTTGTCCAACAACGGGGGGATACGCAGTATTTT
j_gene: TRBJ2-6; len: 13; v_gene: TRBV2; d_gene: NA; abundance: NA; CDR3aa: CASSEYGANVLTF; CDR3nt: TGTGCCAGCAGTGAGTACGGGGCCAACGTCCTGACTTTC
j_gene: TRBJ2-3; len: 16; v_gene: TRBV4-3; d_gene: TRBD1; abundance: NA; CDR3aa: CASSQDTGGFSDTQYF; CDR3nt: TGCGCCAGCAGCCAAGATACAGGGGGGTTTTCGGATACGCAGTATTTT
j_gene: TRBJ2-7; len: 16; v_gene: TRBV20-1; d_gene: TRBD2; abundance: NA; CDR3aa: CSAQSRDYKSSYEQYF; CDR3nt: TGCAGTGCTCAGAGCCGGGACTACAAGTCCTCCTACGAGCAGTACTTC
j_gene: TRBJ2-7; len: 16; v_gene: TRBV20-1; d_gene: NA; abundance: NA; CDR3aa: CSARDSTVRYSYEQYF; CDR3nt: TGCAGTGCTAGAGATTCTACAGTAAGGTACTCCTACGAGCAGTACTTC
j_gene: TRBJ1-5; len: 15; v_gene: TRBV5-1; d_gene: NA; abundance: NA; CDR3aa: CASSLEPGGNQPQHF; CDR3nt: TGCGCCAGCAGCTTGGAACCGGGGGGCAATCAGCCCCAGCATTTT
j_gene: TRBJ2-7; len: 13; v_gene: TRBV9; d_gene: NA; abundance: NA; CDR3aa: CASSVDGIDEQYF; CDR3nt: TGTGCCAGCAGCGTCGATGGAATCGACGAGCAGTACTTC
j_gene: TRBJ1-1; len: 14; v_gene: TRBV28; d_gene: TRBD1; abundance: NA; CDR3aa: CASGEQGLWTEAFF; CDR3nt: TGTGCCAGCGGAGAACAGGGGTTGTGGACTGAAGCTTTCTTT
j_gene: TRBJ2-1; len: 14; v_gene: TRBV24-1; d_gene: TRBD2; abundance: NA; CDR3aa: CATSGSGRATEQFF; CDR3nt: TGTGCCACCAGTGGTAGCGGGAGGGCCACTGAGCAGTTCTTC
j_gene: TRBJ2-1; len: 13; v_gene: TRBV19; d_gene: NA; abundance: NA; CDR3aa: CASTRGSYNEQLF; CDR3nt: TGTGCCAGTACCAGGGGCTCCTACAATGAGCAGCTCTTC
j_gene: TRBJ2-1; len: 17; v_gene: TRBV15; d_gene: TRBD2; abundance: NA; CDR3aa: CATSRGPTTSGSNEQFF; CDR3nt: TGTGCCACCAGCAGAGGCCCAACCACTAGCGGGAGCAATGAGCAGTTCTTC
j_gene: TRBJ1-4; len: 14; v_gene: TRBV4-3; d_gene: TRBD1; abundance: NA; CDR3aa: CASSLGQGNEKLFF; CDR3nt: TGCGCCAGCAGCTTGGGACAGGGGAATGAAAAACTGTTTTTT
j_gene: TRBJ1-5; len: 13; v_gene: TRBV20-1; d_gene: NA; abundance: NA; CDR3aa: CSASVRGDQPQHF; CDR3nt: TGCAGTGCTTCCGTCCGGGGGGATCAGCCCCAGCATTTT
j_gene: TRBJ1-1; len: 15; v_gene: TRBV9; d_gene: NA; abundance: NA; CDR3aa: CASSTRGRENTEAFF; CDR3nt: TGTGCCAGCAGCACTCGGGGACGGGAGAACACTGAAGCTTTCTTT
j_gene: TRBJ2-5; len: 13; v_gene: TRBV20-1; d_gene: NA; abundance: NA; CDR3aa: CSAGVLWGETQYF; CDR3nt: TGCAGTGCGGGCGTCCTATGGGGGGAGACCCAGTACTTC
j_gene: TRBJ2-7; len: 15; v_gene: TRBV13; d_gene: NA; abundance: once; CDR3aa: CASSAGPGGTYEQYF; CDR3nt: TGTGCCAGCAGCGCTGGGCCCGGGGGCACCTACGAGCAGTACTTC
j_gene: TRBJ2-7; len: 14; v_gene: TRBV24-1; d_gene: NA; abundance: NA; CDR3aa: CATSDRGTSGEQYF; CDR3nt: TGTGCCACCAGTGACCGGGGTACCTCGGGAGAGCAGTACTTC
j_gene: TRBJ1-2; len: 14; v_gene: TRBV29-1; d_gene: NA; abundance: NA; CDR3aa: CSVDVERGFAGYTF; CDR3nt: TGCAGCGTTGATGTGGAGCGGGGGTTCGCTGGCTACACCTTC
j_gene: TRBJ2-5; len: 14; v_gene: TRBV7-9; d_gene: NA; abundance: NA; CDR3aa: CASSLGQAGQTQYF; CDR3nt: TGTGCCAGCAGCCTAGGACAGGCGGGACAGACCCAGTACTTC
j_gene: TRBJ2-4; len: 14; v_gene: TRBV28; d_gene: TRBD1; abundance: NA; CDR3aa: CASSLRTGLDIQYF; CDR3nt: TGTGCCAGCAGTTTGAGGACAGGGTTGGACATTCAGTACTTC
j_gene: TRBJ2-1; len: 14; v_gene: TRBV7-2; d_gene: TRBD2; abundance: NA; CDR3aa: CASSSERGLHEQFF; CDR3nt: TGTGCCAGCAGCTCCGAGCGGGGGTTGCATGAGCAGTTCTTC
j_gene: TRBJ2-3; len: 16; v_gene: TRBV28; d_gene: NA; abundance: NA; CDR3aa: CASSPKLRRGTDTQYF; CDR3nt: TGTGCCAGCAGTCCTAAACTGCGTCGTGGCACAGATACGCAGTATTTT
j_gene: TRBJ1-6; len: 15; v_gene: TRBV5-1; d_gene: NA; abundance: NA; CDR3aa: CASSLVGGEDSPLHF; CDR3nt: TGCGCCAGCAGCTTGGTCGGCGGGGAGGACTCACCCCTCCACTTT
j_gene: TRBJ2-3; len: 17; v_gene: TRBV18; d_gene: TRBD2; abundance: NA; CDR3aa: CASSPPSGGRRTDTQYF; CDR3nt: TGTGCCAGCTCACCGCCTAGCGGGGGGAGGAGGACAGATACGCAGTATTTT
j_gene: TRBJ2-3; len: 15; v_gene: TRBV24-1; d_gene: NA; abundance: few; CDR3aa: CASSLGGAGTDTQYF; CDR3nt: TGTGCCTCGTCTTTGGGGGGCGCGGGCACAGATACGCAGTATTTT
j_gene: TRBJ2-1; len: 14; v_gene: TRBV29-1; d_gene: NA; abundance: NA; CDR3aa: CSAQGGVSYNEQFF; CDR3nt: TGCAGCGCCCAGGGGGGAGTCTCCTACAATGAGCAGTTCTTC
j_gene: TRBJ1-1; len: 16; v_gene: TRBV2; d_gene: TRBD1; abundance: NA; CDR3aa: CASSGGQKMRGTEAFF; CDR3nt: TGTGCCAGCAGTGGGGGACAGAAGATGAGAGGCACTGAAGCTTTCTTT
j_gene: TRBJ2-7; len: 12; v_gene: TRBV19; d_gene: NA; abundance: NA; CDR3aa: CASSYRQNEQYF; CDR3nt: TGTGCCAGTAGTTATCGGCAGAACGAGCAGTACTTC
j_gene: TRBJ1-2; len: 11; v_gene: TRBV2; d_gene: NA; abundance: once; CDR3aa: CASRAGWGYTF; CDR3nt: TGTGCCAGCAGGGCCGGCTGGGGCTACACCTTC